This T cell receptor (beta chain) was identified in a study of T-cell reconstitution after alpha-beta-depleted transplantation in children. Study-wide results and caveats: It was surviving recipient T cells and thymic progenitors that gave some patients high TCRbeta diversity at day 60.

V was pared by 2 bases and J by 5 bases, with 8 bases between. Germline V gives CDR1 SGDLS, CDR2 YYNGEE. This CDR3 spans 13 amino acids. On this clonotype: Its antigen is as yet unknown.

Using unique molecular identifiers, the investigators prepared the TCRbeta library. TCRdb called the PCR reads again in MiXCR, with one record for every CDR3 protein. The repertoire consists of more than 400,000 distinct CDR3 sequences, with about an eighth occurring once and the leading ten covering 11% to 15%. This TCR was sampled from a female patient aged 2 to 10 who had a stem cell transplant for aplastic anemia, so the T cells may come from the graft donor. The chain has TRBV9 and TRBJ1-5; TRBD1 is a possible D gene (5 bases). Sample: PBMCs, mostly from graft donor cells, taken 180 days after TCRalphabeta/CD19-depleted stem cell transplant. The CDR3 spells CASSVGRDQPQHF. DNA for the CDR3: TGTGCCAGCAGCGTTGGCAGGGATCAGCCCCAGCATTTT. The full variable domain, completed using reference TRBV9 and TRBJ1-5, is DSGVTQTPKHLITATGQRVTLRCSPRSGDLSVYWYQQSLDQGLQFLIQYYNGEERAKGNILERFSAQQFPDLHSELNLSSLELGDSALYFCASSVGRDQPQHFGDGTRLSIL.